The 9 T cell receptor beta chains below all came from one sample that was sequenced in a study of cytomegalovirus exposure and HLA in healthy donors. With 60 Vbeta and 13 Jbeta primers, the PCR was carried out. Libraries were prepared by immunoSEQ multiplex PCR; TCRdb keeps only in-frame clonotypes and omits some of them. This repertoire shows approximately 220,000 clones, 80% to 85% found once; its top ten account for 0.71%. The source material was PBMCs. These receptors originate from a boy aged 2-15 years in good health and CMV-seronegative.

CDR3 sequence: CSVETGTRGLYEQYF. The CDR3 region has the DNA TGCAGCGTTGAGACGGGGACTAGGGGCCTTTACGAGCAGTACTTC. The chain joins TRBV29-1 to TRBJ2-7; 8 bases line up with TRBD2. Germline V gene data show CDR1 as SQVTM and CDR2 as ANQGSEA. CDR3 length: 15 amino acids. V lost 3 bases to trimming and J lost 4 bases; unmatched junction nucleotides: 11.

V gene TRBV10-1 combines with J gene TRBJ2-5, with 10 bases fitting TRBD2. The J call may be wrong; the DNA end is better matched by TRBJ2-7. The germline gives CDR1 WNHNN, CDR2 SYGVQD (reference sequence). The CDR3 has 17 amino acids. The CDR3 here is CASSESGLAGALYEQYF. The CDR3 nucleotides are TGCGCCAGCAGTGAGTCAGGGCTAGCGGGGGCATTGTACGAGCAGTACTTC.

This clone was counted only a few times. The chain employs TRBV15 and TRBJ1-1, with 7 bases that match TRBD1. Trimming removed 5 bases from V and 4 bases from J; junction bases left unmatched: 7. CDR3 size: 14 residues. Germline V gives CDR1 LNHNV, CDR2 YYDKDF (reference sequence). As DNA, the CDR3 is TGTGCCACCAGCGGTGACAGGGTGTCCACTGAAGCTTTCTTT. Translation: CATSGDRVSTEAFF.

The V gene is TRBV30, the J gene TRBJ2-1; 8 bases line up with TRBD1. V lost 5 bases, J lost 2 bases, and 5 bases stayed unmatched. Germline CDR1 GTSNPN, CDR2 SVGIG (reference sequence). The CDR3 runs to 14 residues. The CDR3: CAWGSGQAYNEQFF. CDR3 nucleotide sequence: TGTGCCTGGGGTTCGGGACAGGCCTACAATGAGCAGTTCTTC.

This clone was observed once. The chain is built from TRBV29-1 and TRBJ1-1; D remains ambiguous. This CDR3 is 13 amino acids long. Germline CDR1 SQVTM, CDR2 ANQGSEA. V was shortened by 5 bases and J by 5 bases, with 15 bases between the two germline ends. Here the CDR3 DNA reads TGCAGCGTTTCCCGGGGAGAGTGGACTGAAGCTTTCTTT. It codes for CSVSRGEWTEAFF.

The CDR3 spells CASSTGGSANYGYTF. In DNA, the CDR3 is TGTGCCAGCAGTACAGGGGGTTCCGCTAACTATGGCTACACCTTC. The chain has TRBV6-5 and TRBJ1-2; TRBD1 aligns across 8 bases. The CDR3 consists of 15 residues. The V and J ends lost 5 bases and 0 bases, in that order; junction bases with no gene match: 5. Germline assignment: CDR1 MNHEY and CDR2 SVGAGI.

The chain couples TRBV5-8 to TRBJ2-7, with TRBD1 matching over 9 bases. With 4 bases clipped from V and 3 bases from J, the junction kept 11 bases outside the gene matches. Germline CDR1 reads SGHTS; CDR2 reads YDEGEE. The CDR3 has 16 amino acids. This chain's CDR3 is CASSIYAGQGRYEQYF. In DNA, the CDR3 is TGTGCCAGCAGCATCTACGCGGGACAGGGCCGCTACGAGCAGTACTTC.

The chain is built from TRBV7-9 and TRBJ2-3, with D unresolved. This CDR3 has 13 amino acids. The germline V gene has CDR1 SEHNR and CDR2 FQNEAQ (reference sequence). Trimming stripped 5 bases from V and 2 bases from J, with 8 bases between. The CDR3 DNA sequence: TGTGCCAGCAGCCACACTACCACAGATACGCAGTATTTT. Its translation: CASSHTTTDTQYF.

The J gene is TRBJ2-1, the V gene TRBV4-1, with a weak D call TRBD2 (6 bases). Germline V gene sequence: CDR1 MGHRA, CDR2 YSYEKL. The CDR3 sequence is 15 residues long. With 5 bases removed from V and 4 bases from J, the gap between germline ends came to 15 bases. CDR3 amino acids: CASSWDSKPYNEQFF. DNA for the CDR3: TGCGCCAGCAGCTGGGACTCCAAGCCTTACAATGAGCAGTTCTTC.